This T cell receptor (beta chain) came from a study of CD8 T cells in Susac syndrome. Random hexamers were used to reverse transcribe an amount of about 0.45 to 1 ug RNA. Multiplex PCR with immunoSEQ amplified the TCR beta CDR3 across 54 Vbeta and 13 Jbeta. Each CDR3 protein gets one entry after TCRdb re-called the immunoSEQ multiplex PCR reads with MiXCR. The repertoire includes about 130,000 distinct CDR3 sequences, roughly 96% of them detected once, and more than 0.095% sits in the top ten. TCR beta sequences were obtained from blood CD8+ and CD4+ T cells. Age- and sex-matched healthy donors served as the control group. It was negative isolation that provided the CD8+ and CD4+ T cells, whereas TEMRA cells were enriched by FACS. The table lists this clonotype with a few counts. The clonotype was recovered from a human donor in good health. The sample consisted of CD4+ T cells from PBMCs.

The CDR3 sequence: CASSLATRGYGEQYF. As DNA, the CDR3 is TGTGCCAGCAGCTTGGCCACGAGGGGCTACGGGGAGCAGTACTTC. J is TRBJ2-7 and V is TRBV5-6; D possibly matches TRBD1 or TRBD2 (5 bases each). The V and J ends lost 0 bases and 7 bases respectively, with 17 bases between them. CDR1 SGHDT and CDR2 YYEEEE come from the germline V gene. The CDR3 runs 15 residues. The full variable domain, in which reference TRBV5-6 and TRBJ2-7 provide the parts outside the CDR3, is DAGVTQSPTHLIKTRGQQVTLRCSPKSGHDTVSWYQQALGQGPQFIFQYYEEEERQRGNFPDRFSGHQFPNYSSELNVNALLLGDSALYLCASSLATRGYGEQYFGPGTRLTVT.